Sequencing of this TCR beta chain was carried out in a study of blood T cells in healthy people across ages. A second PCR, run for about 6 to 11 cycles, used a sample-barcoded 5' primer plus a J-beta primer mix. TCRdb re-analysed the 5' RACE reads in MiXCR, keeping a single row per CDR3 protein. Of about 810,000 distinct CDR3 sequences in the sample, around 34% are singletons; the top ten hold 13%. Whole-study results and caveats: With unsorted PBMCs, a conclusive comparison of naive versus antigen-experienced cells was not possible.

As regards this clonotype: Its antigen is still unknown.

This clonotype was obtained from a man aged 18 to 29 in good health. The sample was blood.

The CDR3 spells CSALQTDTQYF. The CDR3 DNA reads as TGCAGTGCCCTACAGACAGATACGCAGTATTTT. This sequence joins TRBV20-1 and TRBJ2-3, with D unclear. The CDR3 sequence is 11 residues long. V was trimmed by 6 bases and J by 3 bases, leaving 7 bases between them. CDR1 is DFQATT, CDR2 SNEGSKA, per germline (reference sequence).